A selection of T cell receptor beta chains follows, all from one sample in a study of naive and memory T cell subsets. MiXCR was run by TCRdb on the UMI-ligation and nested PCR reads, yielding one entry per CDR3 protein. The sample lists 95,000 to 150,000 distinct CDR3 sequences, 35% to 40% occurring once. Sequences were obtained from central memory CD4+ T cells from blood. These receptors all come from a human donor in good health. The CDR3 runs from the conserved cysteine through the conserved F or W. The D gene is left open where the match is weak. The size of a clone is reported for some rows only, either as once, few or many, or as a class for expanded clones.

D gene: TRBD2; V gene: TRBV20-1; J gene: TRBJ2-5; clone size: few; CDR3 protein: CSAPKPAGDETQYF; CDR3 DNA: TGCAGTGCGCCAAAACCGGCGGGAGACGAGACCCAGTACTTC
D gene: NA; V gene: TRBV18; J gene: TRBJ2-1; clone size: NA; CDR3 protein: CASSPTIGRSSYNEQFF; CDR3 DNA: TGTGCCAGCTCACCAACGATTGGCAGGAGCTCCTACAATGAGCAGTTCTTC
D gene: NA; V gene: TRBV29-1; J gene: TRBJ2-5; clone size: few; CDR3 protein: CSVQNGETQYF; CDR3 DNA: TGCAGCGTTCAAAACGGGGAGACCCAGTACTTC
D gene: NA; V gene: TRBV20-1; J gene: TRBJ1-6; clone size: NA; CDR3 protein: CSARGLQSSYNSPLHF; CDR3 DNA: TGCAGTGCTAGAGGGTTACAGAGCTCCTATAATTCACCCCTCCACTTT
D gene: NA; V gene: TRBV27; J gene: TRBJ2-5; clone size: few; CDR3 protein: CASSSWTEGETQYF; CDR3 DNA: TGTGCCAGCAGTTCCTGGACGGAAGGGGAGACCCAGTACTTC
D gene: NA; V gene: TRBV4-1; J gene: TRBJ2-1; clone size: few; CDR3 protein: CASSTLRAAGSSYNEQFF; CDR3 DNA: TGCGCCAGCAGCACCCTTAGAGCGGCAGGGAGCTCCTACAATGAGCAGTTCTTC
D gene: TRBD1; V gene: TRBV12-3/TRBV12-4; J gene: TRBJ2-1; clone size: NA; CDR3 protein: CASSPRTGLSSYNEQFF; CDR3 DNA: TGTGCCAGCAGTCCCCGGACAGGTCTTAGCTCCTACAATGAGCAGTTCTTC
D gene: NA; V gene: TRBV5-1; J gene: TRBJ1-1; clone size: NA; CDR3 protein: CASSTNRAGNTEAFF; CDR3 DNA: TGCGCCAGCAGCACGAACAGGGCCGGGAACACTGAAGCTTTCTTT
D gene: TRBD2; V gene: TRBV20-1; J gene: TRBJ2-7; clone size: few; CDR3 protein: CSARARSGRRSLEQYF; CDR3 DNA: TGCAGTGCTAGAGCTCGTAGCGGGAGGAGATCGTTGGAGCAGTACTTC
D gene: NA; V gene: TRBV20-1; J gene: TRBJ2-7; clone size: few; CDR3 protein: CSARDFTDYEQYF; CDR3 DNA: TGCAGTGCTAGAGACTTTACAGACTACGAGCAGTACTTC
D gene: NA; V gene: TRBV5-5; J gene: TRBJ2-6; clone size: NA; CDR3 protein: CASSLLGTGANVLTF; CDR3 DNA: TGTGCCAGCAGCTTGCTGGGGACTGGGGCCAACGTCCTGACTTTC
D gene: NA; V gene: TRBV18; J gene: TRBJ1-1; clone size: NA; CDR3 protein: CASSLAEAEAFF; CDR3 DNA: TGTGCCAGCTCACTGGCGGAGGCTGAAGCTTTCTTT
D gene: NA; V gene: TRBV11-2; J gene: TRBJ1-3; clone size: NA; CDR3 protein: CASSLHSTAISGNTIYF; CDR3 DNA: TGTGCCAGCAGCCTCCACTCGACAGCCATCTCTGGAAACACCATATATTTT
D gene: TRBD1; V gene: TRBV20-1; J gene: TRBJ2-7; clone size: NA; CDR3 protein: CSARSGTEGAEQYF; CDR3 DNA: TGCAGTGCCCGCTCCGGGACAGAGGGTGCCGAGCAGTACTTC
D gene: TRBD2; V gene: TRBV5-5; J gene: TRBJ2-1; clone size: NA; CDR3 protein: CASSLADLGLAEYNEQFF; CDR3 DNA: TGTGCCAGCAGCTTGGCAGACTTAGGGCTAGCGGAATACAATGAGCAGTTCTTC
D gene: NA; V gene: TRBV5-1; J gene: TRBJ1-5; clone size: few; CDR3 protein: CASSPSTGYGQPQHF; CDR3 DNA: TGCGCCAGCAGCCCATCCACAGGGTATGGTCAGCCCCAGCATTTT
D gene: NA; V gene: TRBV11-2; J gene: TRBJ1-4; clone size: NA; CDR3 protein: CASSLDWQAATNEKLFF; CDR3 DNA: TGTGCCAGCAGCTTAGATTGGCAGGCCGCAACTAATGAAAAACTGTTTTTT
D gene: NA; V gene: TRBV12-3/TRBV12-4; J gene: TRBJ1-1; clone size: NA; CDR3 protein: CASRRAPNTEAFF; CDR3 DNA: TGTGCCAGCAGAAGGGCTCCGAACACTGAAGCTTTCTTT
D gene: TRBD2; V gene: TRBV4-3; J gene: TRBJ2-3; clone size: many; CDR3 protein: CASSQDWGSGTGDTQYF; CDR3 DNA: TGCGCCAGCAGCCAAGATTGGGGTAGCGGGACGGGGGATACGCAGTATTTT
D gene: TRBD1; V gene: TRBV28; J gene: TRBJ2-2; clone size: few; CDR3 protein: CASSLTGQGLAGELFF; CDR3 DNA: TGTGCCAGCAGTTTAACCGGACAGGGACTGGCCGGGGAGCTGTTTTTT
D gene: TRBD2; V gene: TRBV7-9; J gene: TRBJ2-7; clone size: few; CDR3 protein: CASSLGPSGIHEQYF; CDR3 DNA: TGTGCCAGCAGCTTAGGCCCTAGCGGGATACACGAGCAGTACTTC
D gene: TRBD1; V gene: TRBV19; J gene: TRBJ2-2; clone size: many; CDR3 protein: CASSRIGQDGHTGELFF; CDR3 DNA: TGTGCCAGTAGTCGGATCGGACAGGATGGGCACACCGGGGAGCTGTTTTTT
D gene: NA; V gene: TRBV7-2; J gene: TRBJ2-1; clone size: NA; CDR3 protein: CASSPLGVSNEQFF; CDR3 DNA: TGTGCCAGCAGCCCCCTGGGTGTCTCAAATGAGCAGTTCTTC
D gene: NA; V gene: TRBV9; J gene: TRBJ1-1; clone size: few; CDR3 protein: CASSPRTANTEAFF; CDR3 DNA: TGTGCCAGCAGCCCCCGGACAGCGAACACTGAAGCTTTCTTT
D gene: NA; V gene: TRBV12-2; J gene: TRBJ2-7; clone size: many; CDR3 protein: CASRLGTGVGYEQYF; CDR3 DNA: TGTGCAAGTCGCTTAGGGACAGGGGTCGGCTACGAGCAGTACTTC
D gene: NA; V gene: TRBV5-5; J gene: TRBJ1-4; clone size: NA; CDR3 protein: CASSLGARGEKLFF; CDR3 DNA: TGTGCCAGCAGCTTAGGGGCACGGGGTGAAAAACTGTTTTTT
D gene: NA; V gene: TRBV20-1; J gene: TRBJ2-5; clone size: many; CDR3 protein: CSAIQETQYF; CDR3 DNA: TGCAGTGCTATACAAGAGACCCAGTACTTC
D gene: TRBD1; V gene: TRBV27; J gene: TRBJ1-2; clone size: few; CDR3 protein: CASSATGVSGYTF; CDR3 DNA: TGTGCCAGCAGTGCAACAGGGGTGAGTGGCTACACCTTC
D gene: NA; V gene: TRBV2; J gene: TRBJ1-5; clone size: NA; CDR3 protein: CASSEAGINNQPQHF; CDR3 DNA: TGTGCCAGCAGTGAAGCGGGCATAAACAATCAGCCCCAGCATTTT
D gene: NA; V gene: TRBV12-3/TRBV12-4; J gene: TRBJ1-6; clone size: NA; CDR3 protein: CASSLSGNSPLHF; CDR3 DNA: TGTGCCAGCAGTTTGAGCGGTAATTCACCCCTCCACTTT
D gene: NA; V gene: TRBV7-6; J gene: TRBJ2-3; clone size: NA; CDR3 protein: CASSLFGEMDTQYF; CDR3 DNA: TGTGCCAGCAGCTTATTCGGAGAAATGGATACGCAGTATTTT
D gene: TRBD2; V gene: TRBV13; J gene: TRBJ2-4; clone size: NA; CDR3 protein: CASSLGAGRATKNIQYF; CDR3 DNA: TGTGCCAGCAGCTTAGGGGCCGGGAGGGCCACCAAAAACATTCAGTACTTC
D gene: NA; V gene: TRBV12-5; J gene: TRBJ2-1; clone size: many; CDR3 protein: CASGYSISAADEQFF; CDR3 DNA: TGTGCTAGTGGTTATTCTATTTCGGCCGCCGATGAGCAGTTCTTC